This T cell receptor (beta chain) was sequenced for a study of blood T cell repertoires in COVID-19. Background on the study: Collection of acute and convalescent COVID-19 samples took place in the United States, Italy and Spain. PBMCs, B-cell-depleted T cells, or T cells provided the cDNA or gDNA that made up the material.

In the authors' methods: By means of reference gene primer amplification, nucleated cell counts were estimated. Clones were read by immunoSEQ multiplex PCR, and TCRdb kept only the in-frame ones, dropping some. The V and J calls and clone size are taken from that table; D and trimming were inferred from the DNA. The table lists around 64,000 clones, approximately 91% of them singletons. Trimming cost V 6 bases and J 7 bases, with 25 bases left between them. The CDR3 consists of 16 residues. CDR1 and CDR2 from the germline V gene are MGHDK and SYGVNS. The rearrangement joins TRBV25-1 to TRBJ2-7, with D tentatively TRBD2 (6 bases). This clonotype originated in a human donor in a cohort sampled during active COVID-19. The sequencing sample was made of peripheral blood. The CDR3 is CASSNLSGTSAGEQYF. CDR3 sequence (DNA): TGTGCCAGCAGCAACTTATCGGGGACTTCCGCGGGGGAGCAGTACTTC.